The T cell receptor (beta chain) described here comes from a study of beta chain features in type 1 diabetes. As for the study in general: Patients looked much like healthy donors when it came to age, gender and cell yields.

This clone was observed once. As yet, its antigen is unknown. The CDR3 covers 14 residues. The germline V gene has CDR1 SGHNT and CDR2 YYREEE (reference sequence). V lost 2 bases and J lost 6; bases outside the gene matches: 2. There was one heparinised blood draw per donor, averaging about 116 mL. Of the isolated RNA, all was reverse transcribed, and so the sequenced material was expressed TCRB transcripts. The repertoire was sequenced with immunoSEQ multiplex PCR; TCRdb's copy has only in-frame clones and lacks some. The table records 250,000 to 300,000 clones, 24% of them present only once. Study-wide results and limits: There was a moderate but significant shortening of TCRB CDR3s in all four CD4+ subsets of Type 1 diabetes patients. Patients' naive, central memory and regulatory TCRB repertoires appeared more alike than those of healthy donors.

The chain employs TRBV5-4 and TRBJ2-1; 10 bases are shared with TRBD2. Sequenced input: naive CD4+ T cells from blood. This TCR was recovered from a young woman with type 1 diabetes. In nucleotides, the CDR3 is TGTGCCAGCAGCTTCCTAGCGGGAGCCAATGAGCAGTTCTTC. This gives the protein CASSFLAGANEQFF.